The rows below give T cell receptor beta chains drawn from one sample of a study of brain T cells in children with intractable seizures. The assay was immunoSEQ multiplex PCR, and TCRdb's table has in-frame clones only and misses some. The repertoire holds hundreds of thousands of clones, with about 94% as singletons. The sample here was peripheral blood, taken 4 to 6 months after surgery. The receptors originated from a boy in the first two years of life with tuberous sclerosis and intractable seizures. The CDR3 runs from the conserved cysteine through the conserved F or W. D genes are given only for firm matches. Part of the rows lack a size; the others show once, few, many or a class for expanded clones.

d_call | j_call | v_call | clone_size | cdr3_length | cdr3_nt | cdr3_aa
. | TRBJ2-7 | TRBV11-2 | . | 13 | TGTGCCAGCAGCTTACTGAACCCCTACGAGCAGTACTTC | CASSLLNPYEQYF
. | TRBJ2-7 | TRBV7-2 | . | 15 | TGTGCCAGCAGCTTCTCCGGGACCTGGGCCTACGAGCAGTACTTC | CASSFSGTWAYEQYF
TRBD2 | TRBJ2-1 | TRBV25-1 | . | 18 | TGTGCCAGCAGTGAATCGCGGACTAGCGGGCTCTCCTACAATGAGCAGTTCTTC | CASSESRTSGLSYNEQFF
. | TRBJ2-7 | TRBV2 | . | 14 | TGTGCCAGTTCCAACCTCAGGGTGGGCGACGAGCAGTACTTC | CASSNLRVGDEQYF
. | TRBJ1-5 | TRBV27 | . | 12 | TGTGCCAGCAAATCGGGTGGTCAGCCCCAGCATTTT | CASKSGGQPQHF
. | TRBJ1-4 | TRBV12-1 | . | 19 | TGTGCCAGCAGCCCGAACGCCGGGACAGGGGGCCGGCCCAGAGAAAAACTGTTTTTT | CASSPNAGTGGRPREKLFF
TRBD1 | TRBJ2-1 | TRBV7-9 | . | 16 | TGTGCCAGCAGCTTTCCTCCGGGACAGGGATACAATGAGCAGTTCTTC | CASSFPPGQGYNEQFF
. | TRBJ1-1 | TRBV7-9 | once | 16 | TGTGCCAGCAGCCCACAGGTCCCCCCCGGGGACACTGAAGCTTTCTTT | CASSPQVPPGDTEAFF
. | TRBJ2-3 | TRBV24-1 | . | 15 | TGTGCCACCAGTGGCTCCGACAGACGGTTGGATACGCAGTATTTT | CATSGSDRRLDTQYF
. | TRBJ1-1 | TRBV7-9 | . | 15 | TGTGCCAGCAGCCCCCCCCTCAGGGCGAACACTGAAGCTTTCTTT | CASSPPLRANTEAFF
TRBD2 | TRBJ2-1 | TRBV30 | . | 15 | TGTGCCTGGGAGTGGGGCGGGGGATCTGGCAATGAGCAGTTCTTC | CAWEWGGGSGNEQFF
. | TRBJ1-3 | TRBV7-9 | . | 13 | TGTGCCAGCAGCTTCCCCCTTAGGGACACCATATATTTT | CASSFPLRDTIYF
. | TRBJ2-7 | TRBV28 | . | 14 | TGTGCCAGCCGCCCGGTGGGGGCGGGATACGAGCAGTACTTC | CASRPVGAGYEQYF
. | TRBJ2-2 | TRBV7-2 | . | 13 | TGTGCCAGCAGCTTCCCCATTAGGGGGGAGCTGTTTTTT | CASSFPIRGELFF
. | TRBJ2-1 | TRBV19 | . | 14 | TGTGCCAGTATTGGAGCGGGCCCGTACAATGAGCAGTTCTTC | CASIGAGPYNEQFF
. | TRBJ2-7 | TRBV7-9 | many | 16 | TGTGCCAGCAGCATGAGGGGGTCAGGGGCCTGGGACGAGCAGTACTTC | CASSMRGSGAWDEQYF
. | TRBJ2-3 | TRBV6-7 | . | 13 | TGTGCCAGCAGTTCGCGGGATCGCAATACGCAGTATTTT | CASSSRDRNTQYF
TRBD2 | TRBJ2-7 | TRBV13 | . | 18 | TGTGCCAGCAGCTTAGGCCTCAGCGCTAGCGGGAGGGCCTACGAGCAGTACTTC | CASSLGLSASGRAYEQYF
. | TRBJ2-5 | TRBV2 | once | 13 | TGTGCCAGCAGTAAGCCGATGGGGGTGACCCAGTACTTC | CASSKPMGVTQYF
TRBD1 | TRBJ1-6 | TRBV11-2 | . | 16 | TGTGCCAGCAGCTTAGTTAGGGGACAGTGGAATTCACCCCTCCACTTT | CASSLVRGQWNSPLHF
. | TRBJ2-3 | TRBV11-3 | . | 14 | TGTGCCAGCAAGTTGGGTCCGGGGGAGGATACGCAGTATTTT | CASKLGPGEDTQYF
. | TRBJ1-5 | TRBV19 | few | 13 | TGTGCCAGTAGTATATCGCCCAATCAGCCCCAGCATTTT | CASSISPNQPQHF
. | TRBJ2-1 | TRBV7-9 | . | 13 | TGTGCCAGCAGCTTAGCGGGAGATAGTGAGCAGTTCTTC | CASSLAGDSEQFF
TRBD1 | TRBJ2-1 | TRBV27 | . | 14 | TGTGCCACTACCGGGACAGGGGCTTTCAATGAGCAGTTCTTC | CATTGTGAFNEQFF
TRBD2 | TRBJ2-1 | TRBV6-4 | . | 14 | TGTGCCAGCAGTGCCGGCGGGAGGGCCAATGAGCAGTTCTTC | CASSAGGRANEQFF
. | TRBJ1-1 | TRBV5-1 | . | 14 | TGCGCCAGCAGCTACGGACCCGAATTATCGGAAGCTTTCTTT | CASSYGPELSEAFF